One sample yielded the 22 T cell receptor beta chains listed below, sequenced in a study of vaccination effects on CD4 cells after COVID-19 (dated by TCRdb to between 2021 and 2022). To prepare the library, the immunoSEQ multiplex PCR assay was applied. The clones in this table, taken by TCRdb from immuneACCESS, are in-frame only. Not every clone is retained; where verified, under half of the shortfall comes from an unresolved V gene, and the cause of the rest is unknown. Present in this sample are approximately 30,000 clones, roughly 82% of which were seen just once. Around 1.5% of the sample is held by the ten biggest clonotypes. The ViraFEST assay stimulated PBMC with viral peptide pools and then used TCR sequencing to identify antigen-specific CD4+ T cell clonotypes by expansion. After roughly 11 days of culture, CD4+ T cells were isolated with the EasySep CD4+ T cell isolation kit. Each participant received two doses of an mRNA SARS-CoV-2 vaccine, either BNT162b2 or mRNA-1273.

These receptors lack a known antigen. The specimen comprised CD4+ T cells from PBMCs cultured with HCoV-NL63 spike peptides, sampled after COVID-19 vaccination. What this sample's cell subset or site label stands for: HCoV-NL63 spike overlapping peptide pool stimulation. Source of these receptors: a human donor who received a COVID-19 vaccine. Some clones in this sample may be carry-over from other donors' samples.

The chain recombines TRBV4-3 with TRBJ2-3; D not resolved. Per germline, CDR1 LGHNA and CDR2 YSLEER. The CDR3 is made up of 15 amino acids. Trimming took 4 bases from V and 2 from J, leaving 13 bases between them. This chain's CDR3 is CASSREGRDTDTQYF. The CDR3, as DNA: TGCGCCAGCAGCCGAGAAGGCCGCGACACAGATACGCAGTATTTT.

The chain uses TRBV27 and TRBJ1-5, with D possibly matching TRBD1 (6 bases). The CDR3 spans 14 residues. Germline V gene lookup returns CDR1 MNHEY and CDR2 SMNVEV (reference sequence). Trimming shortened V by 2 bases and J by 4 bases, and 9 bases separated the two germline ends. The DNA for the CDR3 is TGTGCCAGCAGTTTAGAGGGGACAAATCAGCCCCAGCATTTT. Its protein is CASSLEGTNQPQHF.

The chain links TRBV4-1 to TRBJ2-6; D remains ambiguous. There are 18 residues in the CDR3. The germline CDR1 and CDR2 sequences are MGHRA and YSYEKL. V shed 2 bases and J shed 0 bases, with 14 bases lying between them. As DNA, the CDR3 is TGCGCCAGCAGCCAACTAGACATGATTCCCTCTGGGGCCAACGTCCTGACTTTC. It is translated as CASSQLDMIPSGANVLTF.

CDR3 protein: CASSLVGTGSYNSPLHF. CDR3 coding DNA: TGTGCCAGCAGCTTAGTGGGGACGGGGTCCTATAATTCACCCCTCCACTTT. V usage is TRBV7-2 and J usage is TRBJ1-6, with D possibly matching TRBD1 (5 bases). Per germline, CDR1 SGHTA and CDR2 FQGNSA. The germline V and J ends were trimmed by 1 base and 1 base, with 11 bases remaining between them. The CDR3 covers 17 residues.

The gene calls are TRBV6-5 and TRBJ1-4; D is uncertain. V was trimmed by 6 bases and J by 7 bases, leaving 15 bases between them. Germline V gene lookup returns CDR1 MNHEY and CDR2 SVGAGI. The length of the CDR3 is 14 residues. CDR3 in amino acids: CASSIKSGGEKLFF. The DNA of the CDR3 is TGTGCCAGCAGCATTAAAAGTGGTGGTGAAAAACTGTTTTTT.

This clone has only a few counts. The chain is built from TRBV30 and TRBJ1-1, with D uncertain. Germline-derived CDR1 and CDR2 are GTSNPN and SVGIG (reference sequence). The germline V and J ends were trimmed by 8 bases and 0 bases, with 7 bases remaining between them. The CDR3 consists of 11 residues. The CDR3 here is CAAGLNTEAFF. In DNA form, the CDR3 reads TGTGCCGCCGGTTTGAACACTGAAGCTTTCTTT.

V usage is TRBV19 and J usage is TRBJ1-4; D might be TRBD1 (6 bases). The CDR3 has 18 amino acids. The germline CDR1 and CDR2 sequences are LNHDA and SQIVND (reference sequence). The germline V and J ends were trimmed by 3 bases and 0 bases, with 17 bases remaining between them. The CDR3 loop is CASSIESRGRTTNEKLFF. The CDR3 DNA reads TGTGCCAGTAGTATTGAATCCCGGGGGCGAACAACTAATGAAAAACTGTTTTTT.

In DNA, the CDR3 is TGTGCCTGCTCAGGGGGCTTGACAGATACGCAGTATTTT. Its protein is CACSGGLTDTQYF. The chain combines TRBV30 with TRBJ2-3; 8 bases are shared with TRBD1. After removal of 6 bases from V and 3 bases from J, the junction contained 5 bases not matched to a gene. Germline lookup yields CDR1 GTSNPN and CDR2 SVGIG (reference sequence). The CDR3 extends over 13 amino acids.

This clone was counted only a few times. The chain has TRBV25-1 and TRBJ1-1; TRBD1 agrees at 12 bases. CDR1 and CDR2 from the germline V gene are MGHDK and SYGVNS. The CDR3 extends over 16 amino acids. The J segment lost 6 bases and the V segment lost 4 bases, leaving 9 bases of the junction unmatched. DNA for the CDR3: TGTGCCAGCAGTGTCCGGGACAGGGGGCCCAAGGCTGAAGCTTTCTTT. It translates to CASSVRDRGPKAEAFF. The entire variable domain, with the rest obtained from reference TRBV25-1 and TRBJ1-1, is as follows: EADIYQTPRYLVIGTGKKITLECSQTMGHDKMYWYQQDPGMELHLIHYSYGVNSTEKGDLSSESTVSRIRTEHFPLTLESARPSHTSQYLCASSVRDRGPKAEAFFGQGTRLTVV.

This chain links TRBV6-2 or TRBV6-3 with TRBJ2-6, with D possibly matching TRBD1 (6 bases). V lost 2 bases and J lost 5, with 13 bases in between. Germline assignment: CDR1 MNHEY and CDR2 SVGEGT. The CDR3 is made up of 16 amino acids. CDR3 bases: TGTGCCAGCAGTTACCTGAGACAGGACTGGGCCAACGTCCTGACTTTC. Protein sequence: CASSYLRQDWANVLTF.

In DNA form, the CDR3 reads TGTGCCAGTAGTATACCTCGGACAGGGGTTGAAAAACTGTTTTTT. It codes for CASSIPRTGVEKLFF. The chain recombines TRBV19 with TRBJ1-4, with 9 bases aligning to TRBD1. CDR1 is LNHDA, CDR2 SQIVND, per germline (reference sequence). The CDR3 has 15 amino acids. After removal of 2 bases from V and 7 bases from J, the junction contained 5 bases not matched to a gene.

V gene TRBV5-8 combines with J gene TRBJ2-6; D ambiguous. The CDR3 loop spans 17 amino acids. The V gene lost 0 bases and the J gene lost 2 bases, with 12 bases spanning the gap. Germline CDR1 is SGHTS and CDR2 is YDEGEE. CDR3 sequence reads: CASSLARLITGANVLTF. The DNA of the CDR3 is TGTGCCAGCAGCTTGGCCAGGCTTATAACTGGGGCCAACGTCCTGACTTTC.

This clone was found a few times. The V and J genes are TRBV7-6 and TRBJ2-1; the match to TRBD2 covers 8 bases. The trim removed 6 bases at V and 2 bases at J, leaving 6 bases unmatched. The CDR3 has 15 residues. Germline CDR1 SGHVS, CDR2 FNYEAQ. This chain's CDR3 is CASSLTSGTYNEQFF. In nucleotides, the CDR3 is TGTGCCAGCAGTCTAACTAGCGGAACCTACAATGAGCAGTTCTTC.

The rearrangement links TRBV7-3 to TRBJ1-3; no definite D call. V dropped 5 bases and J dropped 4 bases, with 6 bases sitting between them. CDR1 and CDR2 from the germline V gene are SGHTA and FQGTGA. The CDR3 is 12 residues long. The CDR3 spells CASSRGGNTIYF. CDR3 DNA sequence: TGTGCCAGCAGCCGCGGCGGAAACACCATATATTTT.

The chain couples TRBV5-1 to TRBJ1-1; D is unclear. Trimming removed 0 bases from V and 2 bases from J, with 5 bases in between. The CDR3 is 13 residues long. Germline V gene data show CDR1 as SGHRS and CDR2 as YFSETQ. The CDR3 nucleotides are TGCGCCAGCAGCTTGGGCGAAAACACTGAAGCTTTCTTT. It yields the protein CASSLGENTEAFF.

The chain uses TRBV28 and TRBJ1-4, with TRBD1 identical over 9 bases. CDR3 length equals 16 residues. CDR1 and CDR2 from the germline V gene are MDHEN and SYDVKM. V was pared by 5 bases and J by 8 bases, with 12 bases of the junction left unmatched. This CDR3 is CASSRRTGQGREKLFF. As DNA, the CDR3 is TGTGCCAGCAGTCGTCGAACGGGACAGGGTCGCGAAAAACTGTTTTTT.

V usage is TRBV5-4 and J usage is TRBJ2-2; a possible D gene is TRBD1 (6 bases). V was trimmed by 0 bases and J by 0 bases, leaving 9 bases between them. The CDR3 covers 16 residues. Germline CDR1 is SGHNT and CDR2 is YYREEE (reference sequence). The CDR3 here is CASSLAGTTNTGELFF. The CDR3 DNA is TGTGCCAGCAGCTTGGCCGGGACAACGAACACCGGGGAGCTGTTTTTT. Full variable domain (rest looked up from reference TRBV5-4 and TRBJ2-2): ETGVTQSPTHLIKTRGQQVTLRCSSQSGHNTVSWYQQALGQGPQFIFQYYREEENGRGNFPPRFSGLQFPNYSSELNVNALELDDSALYLCASSLAGTTNTGELFFGEGSRLTVL.

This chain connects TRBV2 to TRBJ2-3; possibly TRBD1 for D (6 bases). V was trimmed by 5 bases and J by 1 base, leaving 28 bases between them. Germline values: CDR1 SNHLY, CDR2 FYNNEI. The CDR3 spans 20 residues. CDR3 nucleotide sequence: TGTGCCAGCAGTCCCCTACTGGACAGCGTACTTACAGGAGGCACAGATACGCAGTATTTT. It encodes CASSPLLDSVLTGGTDTQYF.

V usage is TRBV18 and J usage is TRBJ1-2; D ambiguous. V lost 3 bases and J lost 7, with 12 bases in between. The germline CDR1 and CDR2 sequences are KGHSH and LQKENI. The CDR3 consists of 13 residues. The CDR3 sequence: CASSPGEASGYTF. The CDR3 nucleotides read TGTGCCAGCTCACCTGGCGAGGCGAGTGGCTACACCTTC.

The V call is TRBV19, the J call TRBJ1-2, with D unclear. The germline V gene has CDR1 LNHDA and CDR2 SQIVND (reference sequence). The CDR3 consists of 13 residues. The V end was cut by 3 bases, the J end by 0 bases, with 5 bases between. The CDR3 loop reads CASSIRANYGYTF. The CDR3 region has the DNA TGTGCCAGTAGTATTCGAGCTAACTATGGCTACACCTTC.

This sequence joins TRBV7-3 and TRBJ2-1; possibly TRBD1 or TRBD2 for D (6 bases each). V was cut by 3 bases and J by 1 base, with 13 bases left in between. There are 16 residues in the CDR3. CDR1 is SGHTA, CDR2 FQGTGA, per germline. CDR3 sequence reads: CASSFSGGPSYNEQFF. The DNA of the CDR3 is TGTGCCAGCAGCTTTAGTGGGGGGCCGTCCTACAATGAGCAGTTCTTC.

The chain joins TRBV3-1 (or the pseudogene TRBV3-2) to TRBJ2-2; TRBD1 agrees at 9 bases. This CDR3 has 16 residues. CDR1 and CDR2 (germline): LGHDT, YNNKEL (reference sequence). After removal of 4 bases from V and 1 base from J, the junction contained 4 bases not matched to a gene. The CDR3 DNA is TGTGCCAGCAGCCGAAACAGGGGGCAGAACACCGGGGAGCTGTTTTTT. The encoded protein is CASSRNRGQNTGELFF.